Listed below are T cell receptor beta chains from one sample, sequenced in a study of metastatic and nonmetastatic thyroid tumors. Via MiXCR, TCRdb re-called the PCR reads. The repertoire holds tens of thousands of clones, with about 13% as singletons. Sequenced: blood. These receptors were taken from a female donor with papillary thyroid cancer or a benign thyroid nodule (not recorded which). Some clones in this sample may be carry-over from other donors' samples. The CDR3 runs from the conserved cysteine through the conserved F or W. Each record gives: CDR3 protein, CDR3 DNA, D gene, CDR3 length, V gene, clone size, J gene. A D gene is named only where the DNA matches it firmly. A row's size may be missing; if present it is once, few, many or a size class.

CDR3 protein: CASSGQLNTEAFF
CDR3 DNA: TGTGCCAGCAGCGGGCAGTTGAACACTGAAGCTTTCTTT
D gene: .
CDR3 length: 13
V gene: TRBV6-1
clone size: many
J gene: TRBJ1-1

CDR3 protein: CASSLSPGQGERETQYF
CDR3 DNA: TGTGCCAGCAGTTTATCTCCGGGACAGGGGGAACGAGAGACCCAGTACTTC
D gene: TRBD1
CDR3 length: 17
V gene: TRBV28
clone size: many
J gene: TRBJ2-5

CDR3 protein: CASSLVSGLHQPQHF
CDR3 DNA: TGTGCCAGCAGCTTAGTCTCAGGGCTCCATCAGCCCCAGCATTTT
D gene: .
CDR3 length: 15
V gene: TRBV7-8
clone size: many
J gene: TRBJ1-5

CDR3 protein: CASSSIPPQNTEAFF
CDR3 DNA: TGTGCCAGCAGTTCCATCCCCCCCCAGAACACTGAAGCTTTCTTT
D gene: .
CDR3 length: 15
V gene: TRBV27
clone size: many
J gene: TRBJ1-1

CDR3 protein: CASSATGTTNYGYTF
CDR3 DNA: TGTGCCAGCAGCGCTACCGGGACAACTAACTATGGCTACACCTTC
D gene: .
CDR3 length: 15
V gene: TRBV9
clone size: many
J gene: TRBJ1-2

CDR3 protein: CASSPTSYEQYF
CDR3 DNA: TGTGCCAGCAGCCCCACCTCCTACGAGCAGTACTTC
D gene: .
CDR3 length: 12
V gene: TRBV7-9
clone size: many
J gene: TRBJ2-7

CDR3 protein: CASSPLRGEQFF
CDR3 DNA: TGTGCCAGCTCGCCGCTAAGGGGTGAGCAGTTCTTC
D gene: .
CDR3 length: 12
V gene: TRBV2
clone size: many
J gene: TRBJ2-1

CDR3 protein: CASSRDWGGKAFF
CDR3 DNA: TGTGCCAGCAGCCGGGATTGGGGAGGTAAAGCTTTCTTT
D gene: .
CDR3 length: 13
V gene: TRBV7-8
clone size: .
J gene: TRBJ1-1

CDR3 protein: CSARAEDQGETQYF
CDR3 DNA: TGCAGTGCTAGAGCGGAGGACCAGGGAGAGACCCAGTACTTC
D gene: .
CDR3 length: 14
V gene: TRBV20-1
clone size: many
J gene: TRBJ2-5

CDR3 protein: CASSALGEPDTQYF
CDR3 DNA: TGTGCCAGCAGCGCCTTGGGGGAGCCAGATACGCAGTATTTT
D gene: .
CDR3 length: 14
V gene: TRBV7-2
clone size: many
J gene: TRBJ2-3

CDR3 protein: CASSIRTDTGELFF
CDR3 DNA: TGCGCCAGCAGCATTCGGACAGACACCGGGGAGCTGTTTTTT
D gene: .
CDR3 length: 14
V gene: TRBV5-1
clone size: many
J gene: TRBJ2-2

CDR3 protein: CASSGTRSYNEQFF
CDR3 DNA: TGTGCCAGCAGCGGGACTAGGTCCTACAATGAGCAGTTCTTC
D gene: TRBD2
CDR3 length: 14
V gene: TRBV11-2
clone size: many
J gene: TRBJ2-1

CDR3 protein: CASRTGPSYNEQFF
CDR3 DNA: TGTGCCAGCAGAACTGGACCGTCCTACAATGAGCAGTTCTTC
D gene: .
CDR3 length: 14
V gene: TRBV25-1
clone size: many
J gene: TRBJ2-1

CDR3 protein: CASSQASPGTGGDTQYF
CDR3 DNA: TGCGCCAGCAGCCAAGCTTCCCCCGGGACAGGGGGAGATACGCAGTATTTT
D gene: TRBD1
CDR3 length: 17
V gene: TRBV4-3
clone size: many
J gene: TRBJ2-3

CDR3 protein: CASSYSRQGDEAFF
CDR3 DNA: TGTGCCAGCAGTTACTCGCGACAGGGAGATGAAGCTTTCTTT
D gene: TRBD1
CDR3 length: 14
V gene: TRBV6-5
clone size: few
J gene: TRBJ1-1

CDR3 protein: CSARDTGGSPVHF
CDR3 DNA: TGCAGTGCTAGAGATACGGGGGGGTCACCCGTCCACTTT
D gene: .
CDR3 length: 13
V gene: TRBV20-1
clone size: .
J gene: TRBJ1-6

CDR3 protein: CSAGGTEVTYGQFF
CDR3 DNA: TGCAGTGCTGGCGGGACAGAGGTTACATATGGACAGTTCTTC
D gene: .
CDR3 length: 14
V gene: TRBV20-1
clone size: many
J gene: TRBJ2-1

CDR3 protein: CASTLAGGSNQPQHF
CDR3 DNA: TGTGCCAGCACGCTGGCCGGGGGTAGCAATCAGCCCCAGCATTTT
D gene: .
CDR3 length: 15
V gene: TRBV12-3/TRBV12-4
clone size: medium-sized
J gene: TRBJ1-5

CDR3 protein: CASSGRSRGRNYGYTF
CDR3 DNA: TGTGCCAGCAGCGGGAGGAGCAGGGGACGTAACTATGGCTACACCTTC
D gene: .
CDR3 length: 16
V gene: TRBV28
clone size: few
J gene: TRBJ1-2

CDR3 protein: CASSRTGLAGGLRYEQFF
CDR3 DNA: TGCGCCAGCAGCCGGACCGGACTAGCGGGAGGCCTACGGTATGAGCAGTTCTTC
D gene: TRBD2
CDR3 length: 18
V gene: TRBV5-1
clone size: .
J gene: TRBJ2-1

CDR3 protein: CASSQQAGSPYEQYF
CDR3 DNA: TGTGCCAGCAGCCAACAAGCGGGCAGCCCCTACGAGCAGTACTTC
D gene: .
CDR3 length: 15
V gene: TRBV3-1
clone size: many
J gene: TRBJ2-7

CDR3 protein: CASTRGLSDTQYF
CDR3 DNA: TGTGCCAGCACCCGGGGACTGTCAGATACGCAGTATTTT
D gene: .
CDR3 length: 13
V gene: TRBV6-1
clone size: few
J gene: TRBJ2-3

CDR3 protein: CASSGDRGLSEQYF
CDR3 DNA: TGTGCCAGCAGTGGGGACAGGGGGCTAAGCGAGCAGTACTTC
D gene: TRBD1
CDR3 length: 14
V gene: TRBV6-1
clone size: many
J gene: TRBJ2-7

CDR3 protein: CASSRAFTGGAYNEQFF
CDR3 DNA: TGTGCCAGCAGTCGTGCCTTCACAGGGGGCGCCTACAATGAGCAGTTCTTC
D gene: TRBD1
CDR3 length: 17
V gene: TRBV27
clone size: many
J gene: TRBJ2-1

CDR3 protein: CSGIPGQGANEQFF
CDR3 DNA: TGCAGTGGGATTCCGGGACAGGGGGCAAATGAGCAGTTCTTC
D gene: TRBD1
CDR3 length: 14
V gene: TRBV20-1
clone size: .
J gene: TRBJ2-1

CDR3 protein: CSARGQGGYGYTF
CDR3 DNA: TGCAGTGCTAGAGGACAGGGAGGATATGGCTACACCTTC
D gene: TRBD1
CDR3 length: 13
V gene: TRBV20-1
clone size: many
J gene: TRBJ1-2

CDR3 protein: CASSKKQGEKLFF
CDR3 DNA: TGTGCCAGTAGCAAAAAACAGGGAGAAAAACTGTTTTTT
D gene: .
CDR3 length: 13
V gene: TRBV19
clone size: many
J gene: TRBJ1-4

CDR3 protein: CSAREDRGDSPLHF
CDR3 DNA: TGCAGTGCTAGAGAAGACAGGGGAGATTCACCCCTCCACTTT
D gene: TRBD1
CDR3 length: 14
V gene: TRBV20-1
clone size: many
J gene: TRBJ1-6

CDR3 protein: CAWSVMGGRYYGYTF
CDR3 DNA: TGTGCCTGGAGTGTAATGGGTGGGCGGTACTATGGCTACACCTTC
D gene: .
CDR3 length: 15
V gene: TRBV30
clone size: .
J gene: TRBJ1-2

CDR3 protein: CASSFFGVHRHANTGELFF
CDR3 DNA: TGTGCCAGCAGTTTCTTTGGGGTGCACCGACACGCGAACACCGGGGAGCTGTTTTTT
D gene: .
CDR3 length: 19
V gene: TRBV5-6
clone size: many
J gene: TRBJ2-2

CDR3 protein: CASSSRRLAGESRGRETQYF
CDR3 DNA: TGTGCCAGCAGCTCTCGTCGACTAGCGGGAGAGTCCCGAGGCCGGGAGACCCAGTACTTC
D gene: TRBD2
CDR3 length: 20
V gene: TRBV7-2
clone size: many
J gene: TRBJ2-5

CDR3 protein: CSATPRVGRYNEQFF
CDR3 DNA: TGCAGTGCTACCCCTAGAGTGGGGCGGTACAATGAGCAGTTCTTC
D gene: .
CDR3 length: 15
V gene: TRBV20-1
clone size: many
J gene: TRBJ2-1